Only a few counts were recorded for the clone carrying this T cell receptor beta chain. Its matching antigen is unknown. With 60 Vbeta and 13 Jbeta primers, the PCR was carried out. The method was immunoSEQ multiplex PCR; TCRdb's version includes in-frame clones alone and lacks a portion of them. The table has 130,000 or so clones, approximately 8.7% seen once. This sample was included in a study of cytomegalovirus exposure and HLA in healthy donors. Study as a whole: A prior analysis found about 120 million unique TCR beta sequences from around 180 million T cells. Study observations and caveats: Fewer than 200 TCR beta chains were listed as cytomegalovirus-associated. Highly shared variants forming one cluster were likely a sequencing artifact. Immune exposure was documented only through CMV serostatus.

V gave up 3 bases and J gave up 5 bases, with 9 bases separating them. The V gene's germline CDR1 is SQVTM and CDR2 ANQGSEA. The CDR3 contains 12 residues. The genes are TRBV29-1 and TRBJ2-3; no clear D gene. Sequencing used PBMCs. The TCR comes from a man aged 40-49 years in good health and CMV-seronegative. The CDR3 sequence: CSVDPTVDTQYF. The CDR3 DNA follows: TGCAGCGTTGACCCCACGGTAGATACGCAGTATTTT.